These 2 T cell receptor beta chains were sequenced from one sample in a study of T cells expressing NK-cell markers. TCRdb reprocessed the 5' RACE reads and stores each CDR3 protein as one record, lacking DNA. The sample's table shows 550,000 to 600,000 distinct CDR3 sequences. The specimen was blood T cells: a sorted CD56 or NKG2C T cell subset, CD4+ or CD8+ T cells, or bulk PBMC T cells (not recorded which). These receptors were collected from a man between 18 and 35 years old in good health.

The gene calls are TRBV29-1 and TRBJ1-1; TCRdb's D gene call, TRBD1, goes unchecked for lack of DNA. Germline CDR1 SQVTM, CDR2 ANQGSEA. The CDR3 runs 12 residues. CDR3: CSVGQLKGRAFF. Variable domain in full (rest from reference TRBV29-1 and TRBJ1-1): SAVISQKPSRDICQRGTSLTIQCQVDSQVTMMFWYRQQPGQSLTLIATANQGSEATYESGFVIDKFPISRPNLTFSTLTVSNMSPEDSSIYLCSVGQLKGRAFFGQGTRLTVV.

The chain joins TRBV29-1 to TRBJ2-3; absent DNA, TCRdb's TRBD1 call cannot be checked. The germline V gene has CDR1 SQVTM and CDR2 ANQGSEA. The CDR3 runs to 12 residues. The CDR3 loop is CSVEDWADTQYF.